What follows are 9 T cell receptor beta chains derived from one specimen sequenced in a study of cytomegalovirus exposure and HLA in healthy donors. The PCR was carried out with 60 Vbeta primers and 13 Jbeta primers. This table comes from immunoSEQ multiplex PCR, and its TCRdb copy is limited to in-frame clones, with some not included. The sample contains fewer than 150,000 clones, around 73% of which appear only once. The sequenced sample consisted of PBMCs. The source is a human donor in good health.

V gene TRBV5-1 combines with J gene TRBJ2-2, with TRBD2 as a possible D gene (6 bases). In germline, CDR1 is SGHRS, CDR2 YFSETQ. This CDR3 has 16 amino acids. The V end lost 5 bases, the J end lost 2 bases, and 16 bases lay between the germline ends. CDR3 region: CASRLSPGVNTGELFF. CDR3 DNA: TGCGCCAGCAGGTTGTCACCGGGAGTTAACACCGGGGAGCTGTTTTTT. Together with reference TRBV5-1 and TRBJ2-2, the CDR3 gives the full variable domain: KAGVTQTPRYLIKTRGQQVTLSCSPISGHRSVSWYQQTPGQGLQFLFEYFSETQRNKGNFPGRFSGRQFSNSRSEMNVSTLELGDSALYLCASRLSPGVNTGELFFGEGSRLTVL.

This clone was counted only a few times. The chain joins TRBV28 to TRBJ2-5; 8 bases are shared with TRBD2. Germline V lookup: CDR1 MDHEN, CDR2 SYDVKM. The CDR3 spans 15 residues. The V and J ends lost 5 bases and 4 bases, in that order; junction bases with no gene match: 9. CDR3 protein: CASSPVGGDIETQYF. In nucleotides, the CDR3 is TGTGCCAGCAGTCCAGTCGGGGGGGATATAGAGACCCAGTACTTC. The full variable domain, with the rest looked up from reference TRBV28 and TRBJ2-5, is DVKVTQSSRYLVKRTGEKVFLECVQDMDHENMFWYRQDPGLGLRLIYFSYDVKMKEKGDIPEGYSVSREKKERFSLILESASTNQTSMYLCASSPVGGDIETQYFGPGTRLLVL.

This clone was counted a few times. The CDR3 protein is CASSETGGGYTF. The DNA for the CDR3 is TGTGCCAGCAGCGAGACAGGGGGTGGCTACACCTTC. This chain joins TRBV11-2 and TRBJ1-2, with TRBD1 matching 9 bases. The germline V gene has CDR1 SGHAT and CDR2 FQNNGV. V lost 5 bases to trimming and J lost 7 bases; unmatched junction nucleotides: 2. CDR3 size: 12 residues.

This chain links TRBV6-1 with TRBJ2-2; TRBD2 agrees at 9 bases. This CDR3 is 17 amino acids long. J was trimmed by 4 bases and V by 1 base; bases with no gene match: 7. The V gene's germline CDR1 is MNHNS and CDR2 SASEGT. The CDR3 sequence is CASSEVRRGGGTGELFF. The CDR3 DNA reads TGTGCCAGCAGTGAAGTCAGGCGGGGGGGAGGCACCGGGGAGCTGTTTTTT.

There are a few counts of this clone. The chain has TRBV28 and TRBJ1-2; no clear D. This CDR3 contains 16 residues. Trimming shortened V by 7 bases and J by 6 bases, and 24 bases separated the two germline ends. Germline V gene lookup returns CDR1 MDHEN and CDR2 SYDVKM. The DNA for the CDR3 is TGTGCCAGCACTCCTCCGGGGATGACTTGGAGTCATGGCTACACCTTC. The encoded protein is CASTPPGMTWSHGYTF.

The chain couples TRBV4-1 to TRBJ1-4; 7 bases align to TRBD1. CDR3 size: 17 residues. Germline V gives CDR1 MGHRA, CDR2 YSYEKL. The V segment lost 4 bases and the J segment 3 bases; nucleotides outside the gene matches: 11. CDR3 region: CASSPLTAGTANEKLFF. In DNA form, the CDR3 reads TGCGCCAGCAGCCCACTAACCGCCGGGACAGCTAATGAAAAACTGTTTTTT.

In its sample, this clone was seen a few times. The DNA of the CDR3 is TGTGCCAGCAGCTTGCAGGGTCCTTTCGACAATGAGCAGTTCTTC. Protein product: CASSLQGPFDNEQFF. The V call is TRBV5-6, the J call TRBJ2-1, with a possible D match to TRBD1 (5 bases). Between the trimmed V and J ends, which lost 1 base and 5 bases, there was a span of 13 bases. Germline V gene lookup returns CDR1 SGHDT and CDR2 YYEEEE. The length of the CDR3 is 15 residues.

The V gene is TRBV5-4, the J gene TRBJ2-1; D is perhaps TRBD2 (6 bases). From germline, CDR1 is SGHNT and CDR2 YYREEE (reference sequence). This CDR3 has 14 amino acids. V lost 2 bases and J 7 bases, leaving 13 bases between the germline ends. As DNA, the CDR3 is TGTGCCAGCAGCTTTGGGGGAGGCATGAATGAGCAGTTCTTC. Amino acid sequence: CASSFGGGMNEQFF.

The chain links TRBV30 to TRBJ2-1; a possible D gene is TRBD1 (5 bases). In germline, CDR1 is GTSNPN, CDR2 SVGIG (reference sequence). The CDR3 runs to 13 residues. V lost 4 bases and J lost 6, with 13 bases in between. In DNA form, the CDR3 reads TGTGCCTGGACAGTGGGGCCCCCCAATGAGCAGTTCTTC. Amino acid sequence: CAWTVGPPNEQFF.